This T cell receptor (beta chain) came from a study of blood T cell repertoires in COVID-19. This clone has just one count. The junction had 5 bases not matched to a gene; V was cut back by 2 bases and J by 10 bases. The CDR3 consists of 13 residues. Germline V gene sequence: CDR1 SGHTA, CDR2 FQGNSA. Data came from immunoSEQ multiplex PCR; TCRdb stores just in-frame clones and leaves some out. The table lists some 250,000 clones, around 89% of them singletons. V and J are TRBV7-2 and TRBJ1-2, with 9 bases fitting TRBD1. Sequenced sample: PBMCs or T cells enriched from blood (not recorded which). The clonotype originates from a man between 40 and 49 years old who had recovered from COVID-19. The CDR3: CASSLRGQGPYTF. The CDR3 DNA sequence: TGTGCCAGCAGCTTAAGAGGACAGGGGCCCTACACCTTC.